The entry below gives a single TCR beta chain sequence along with its context. The data are from a study of CD8 T cells in Susac syndrome. Trimming removed 6 bases at V and 3 bases at J, with 15 bases between. This CDR3 is built from 14 residues. Germline lookup yields CDR1 MNHEY and CDR2 SVGAGI. Reverse transcription of roughly 0.45 to 1 ug RNA used random hexamers. Each CDR3 protein is one row after TCRdb ran MiXCR on the immunoSEQ multiplex PCR reads. The table has approximately 90,000 distinct CDR3 sequences, 90% to 95% seen once. Specimen: CD8+ T cells from PBMCs. The clonotype originates from a human donor in good health. The chain joins TRBV6-5 to TRBJ2-7; D may be TRBD1 or TRBD2 (5 bases each). CDR3 DNA: TGTGCCAGCAGGCTCCGGGACGGGAACTACGAGCAGTACTTC. Its translation: CASRLRDGNYEQYF.